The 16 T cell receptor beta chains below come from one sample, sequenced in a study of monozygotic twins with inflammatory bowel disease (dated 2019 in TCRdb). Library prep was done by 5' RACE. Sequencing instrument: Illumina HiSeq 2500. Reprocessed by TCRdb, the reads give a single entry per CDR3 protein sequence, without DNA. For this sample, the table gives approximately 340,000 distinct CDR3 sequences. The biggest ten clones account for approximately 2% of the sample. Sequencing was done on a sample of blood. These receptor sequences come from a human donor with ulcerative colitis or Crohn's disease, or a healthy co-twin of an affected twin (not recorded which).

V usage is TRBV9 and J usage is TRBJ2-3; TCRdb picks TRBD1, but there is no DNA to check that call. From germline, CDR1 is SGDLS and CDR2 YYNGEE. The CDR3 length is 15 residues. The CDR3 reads CASSVEGTGGDTQYF.

The CDR3 region is CSAPYNTEAFF. This chain links TRBV20-1 with TRBJ1-1. Germline V gives CDR1 DFQATT, CDR2 SNEGSKA (reference sequence). The CDR3 is 11 residues long.

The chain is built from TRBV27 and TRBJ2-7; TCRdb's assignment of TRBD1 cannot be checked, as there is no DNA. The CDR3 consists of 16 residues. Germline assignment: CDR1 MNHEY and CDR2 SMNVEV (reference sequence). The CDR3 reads CASSFLRDRGLYEQYF.

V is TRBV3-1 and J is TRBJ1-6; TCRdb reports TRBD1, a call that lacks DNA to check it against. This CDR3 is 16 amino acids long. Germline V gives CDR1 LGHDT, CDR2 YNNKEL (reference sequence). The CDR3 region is CASSRNRGMLNSPLHF.

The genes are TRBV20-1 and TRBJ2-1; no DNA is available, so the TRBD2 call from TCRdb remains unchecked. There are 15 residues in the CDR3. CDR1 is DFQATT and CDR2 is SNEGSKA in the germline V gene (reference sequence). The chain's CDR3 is CSAPSAGGGYNEQFF.

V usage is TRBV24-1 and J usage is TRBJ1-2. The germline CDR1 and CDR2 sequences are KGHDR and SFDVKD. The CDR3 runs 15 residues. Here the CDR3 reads CATSDQDGANYGYTF.

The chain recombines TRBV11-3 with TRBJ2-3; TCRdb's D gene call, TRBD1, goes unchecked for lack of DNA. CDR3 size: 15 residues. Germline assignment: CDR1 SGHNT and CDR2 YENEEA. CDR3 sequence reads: CASSLEGELTDTQYF.

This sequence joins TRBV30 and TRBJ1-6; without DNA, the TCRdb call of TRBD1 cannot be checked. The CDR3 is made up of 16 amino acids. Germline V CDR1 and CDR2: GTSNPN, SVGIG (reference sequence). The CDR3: CACSGTVWGVYSPLHF.

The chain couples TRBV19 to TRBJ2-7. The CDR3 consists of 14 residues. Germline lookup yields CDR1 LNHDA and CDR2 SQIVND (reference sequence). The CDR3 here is CASSIDSSTYEQYF.

The CDR3 sequence: CASNPRGFGEAFF. The gene calls are TRBV28 and TRBJ1-1. The germline V gene encodes CDR1 MDHEN and CDR2 SYDVKM. This CDR3 spans 13 amino acids. The complete variable domain, with remaining parts taken from reference TRBV28 and TRBJ1-1, reads DVKVTQSSRYLVKRTGEKVFLECVQDMDHENMFWYRQDPGLGLRLIYFSYDVKMKEKGDIPEGYSVSREKKERFSLILESASTNQTSMYLCASNPRGFGEAFFGQGTRLTVV.

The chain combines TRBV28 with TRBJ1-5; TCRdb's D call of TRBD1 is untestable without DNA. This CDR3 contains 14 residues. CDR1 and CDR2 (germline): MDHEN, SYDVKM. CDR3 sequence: CASSSGADIRPQHF.

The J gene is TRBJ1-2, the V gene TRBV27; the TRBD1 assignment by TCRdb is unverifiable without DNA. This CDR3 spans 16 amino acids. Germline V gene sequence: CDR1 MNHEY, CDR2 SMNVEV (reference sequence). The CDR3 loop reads CASSFLTGGARNGYTF.

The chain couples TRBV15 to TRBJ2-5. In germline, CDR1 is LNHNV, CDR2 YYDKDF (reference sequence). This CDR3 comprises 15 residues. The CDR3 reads CATSKDQNLQETQYF. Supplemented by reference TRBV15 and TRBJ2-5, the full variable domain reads DAMVIQNPRYQVTQFGKPVTLSCSQTLNHNVMYWYQQKSSQAPKLLFHYYDKDFNNEADTPDNFQSRRPNTSFCFLDIRSPGLGDTAMYLCATSKDQNLQETQYFGPGTRLLVL.

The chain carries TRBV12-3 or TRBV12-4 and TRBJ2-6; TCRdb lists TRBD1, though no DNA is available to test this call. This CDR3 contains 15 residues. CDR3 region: CASSEGAAGANVLTF.

The CDR3 spells CASSEGAATGELFF. V is TRBV5-1 and J is TRBJ2-2; TCRdb picks TRBD2, but there is no DNA to check that call. From germline, CDR1 is SGHRS and CDR2 YFSETQ. The CDR3 runs 14 residues.

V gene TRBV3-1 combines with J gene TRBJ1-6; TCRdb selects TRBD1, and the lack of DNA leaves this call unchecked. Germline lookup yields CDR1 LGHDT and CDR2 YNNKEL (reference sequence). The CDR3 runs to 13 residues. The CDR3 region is CASSQVGGAPLHF.